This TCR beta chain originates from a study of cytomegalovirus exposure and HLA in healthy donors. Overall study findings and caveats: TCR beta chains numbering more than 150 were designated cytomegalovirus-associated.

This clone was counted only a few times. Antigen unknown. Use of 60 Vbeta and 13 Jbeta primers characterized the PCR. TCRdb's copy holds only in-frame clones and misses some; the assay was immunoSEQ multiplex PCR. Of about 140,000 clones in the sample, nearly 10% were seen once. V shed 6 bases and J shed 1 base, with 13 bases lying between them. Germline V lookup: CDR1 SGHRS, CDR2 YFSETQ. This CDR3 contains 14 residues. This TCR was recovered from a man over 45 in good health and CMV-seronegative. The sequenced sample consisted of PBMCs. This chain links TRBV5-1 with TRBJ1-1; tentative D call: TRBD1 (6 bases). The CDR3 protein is CASTPGHGNTEAFF. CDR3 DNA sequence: TGCGCCAGCACTCCGGGACACGGGAACACTGAAGCTTTCTTT.